This T cell receptor (beta chain) emerged from a study of T cells in Graves' hyperthyroidism and ophthalmopathy. The V gene end was trimmed by 8 bases and the J gene end by 3 bases; junction bases not matched to a gene: 17. The CDR3 is 16 amino acids. Germline V lookup: CDR1 SQVTM, CDR2 ANQGSEA. The investigators amplified TCR beta CDR3 regions from RNA transcripts. HTBI primers were the set used in a first-round RT-PCR of the TCR CDR3. One entry per CDR3 protein, called by TCRdb with MiXCR from the multiplex PCR reads. The table shows 600,000 to 800,000 distinct CDR3 sequences, with approximately 36% occurring only once. The table lists this clonotype with many counts.

Source material: blood. The TCR sequence derives from a woman aged 40-49 years with Graves' hyperthyroidism. This rearrangement joins TRBV29-1 to TRBJ1-2; 8 bases are a match to TRBD1. CDR3 residues: CSPRGRDRLYDYGYTF. The DNA for the CDR3 is TGCAGCCCCCGGGGGAGGGACAGGCTCTATGACTATGGCTACACCTTC.